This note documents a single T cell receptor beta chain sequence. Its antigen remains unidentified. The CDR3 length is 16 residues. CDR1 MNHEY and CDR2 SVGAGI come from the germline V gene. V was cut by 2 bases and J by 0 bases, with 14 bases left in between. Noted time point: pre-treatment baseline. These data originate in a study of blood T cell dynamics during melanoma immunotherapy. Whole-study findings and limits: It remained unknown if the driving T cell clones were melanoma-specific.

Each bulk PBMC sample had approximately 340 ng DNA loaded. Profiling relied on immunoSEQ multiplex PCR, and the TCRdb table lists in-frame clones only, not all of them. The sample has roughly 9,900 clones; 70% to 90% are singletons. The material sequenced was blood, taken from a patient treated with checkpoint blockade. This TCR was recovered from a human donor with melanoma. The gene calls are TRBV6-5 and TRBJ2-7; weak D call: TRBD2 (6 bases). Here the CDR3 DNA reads TGTGCCAGCAGTTACGAAGGCGGGACGAGCTCCTACGAGCAGTACTTC. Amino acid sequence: CASSYEGGTSSYEQYF.